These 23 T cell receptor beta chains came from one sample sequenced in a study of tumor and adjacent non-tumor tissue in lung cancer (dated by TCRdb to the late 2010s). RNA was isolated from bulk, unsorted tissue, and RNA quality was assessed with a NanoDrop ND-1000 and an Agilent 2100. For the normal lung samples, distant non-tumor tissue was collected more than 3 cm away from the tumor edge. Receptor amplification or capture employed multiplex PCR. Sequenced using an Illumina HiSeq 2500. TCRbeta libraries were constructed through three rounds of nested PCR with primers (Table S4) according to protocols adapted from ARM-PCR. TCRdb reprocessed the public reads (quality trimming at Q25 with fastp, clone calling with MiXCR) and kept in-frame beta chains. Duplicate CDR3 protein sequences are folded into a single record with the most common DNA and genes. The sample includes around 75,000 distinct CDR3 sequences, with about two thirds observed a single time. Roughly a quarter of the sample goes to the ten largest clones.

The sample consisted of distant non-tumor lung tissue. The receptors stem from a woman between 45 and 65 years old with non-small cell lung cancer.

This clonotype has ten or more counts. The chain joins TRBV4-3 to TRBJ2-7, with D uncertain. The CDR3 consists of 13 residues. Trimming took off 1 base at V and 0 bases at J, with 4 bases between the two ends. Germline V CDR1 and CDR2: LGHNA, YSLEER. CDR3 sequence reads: CASSQGYSYEQYF. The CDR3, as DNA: TGCGCCAGCAGCCAAGGGTACTCCTACGAGCAGTACTTC.

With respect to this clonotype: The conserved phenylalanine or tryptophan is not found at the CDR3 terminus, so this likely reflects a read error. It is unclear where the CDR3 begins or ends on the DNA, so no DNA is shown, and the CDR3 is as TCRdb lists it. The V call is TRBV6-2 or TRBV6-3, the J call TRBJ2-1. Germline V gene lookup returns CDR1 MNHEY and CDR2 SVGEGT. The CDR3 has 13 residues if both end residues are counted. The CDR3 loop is CASSSLAVNEHFS.

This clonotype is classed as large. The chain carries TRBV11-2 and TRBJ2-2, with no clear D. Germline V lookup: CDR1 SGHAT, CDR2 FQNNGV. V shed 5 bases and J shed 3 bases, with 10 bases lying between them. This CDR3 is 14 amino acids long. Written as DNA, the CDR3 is TGTGCCAGCAGCAAAAACTGGGACACCGGGGAGCTGTTTTTT. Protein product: CASSKNWDTGELFF.

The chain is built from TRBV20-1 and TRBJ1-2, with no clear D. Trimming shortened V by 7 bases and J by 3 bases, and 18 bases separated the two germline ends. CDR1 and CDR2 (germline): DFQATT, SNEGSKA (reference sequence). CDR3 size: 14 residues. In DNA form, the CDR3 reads TGCAGTGTTCATCGAACCGGAGGCGACTATGGCTACACCTTC. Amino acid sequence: CSVHRTGGDYGYTF.

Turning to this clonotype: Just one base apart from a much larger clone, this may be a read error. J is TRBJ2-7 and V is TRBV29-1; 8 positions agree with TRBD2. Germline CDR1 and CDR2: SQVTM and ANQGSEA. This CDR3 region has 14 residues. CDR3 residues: CSVVLAGGSYEQHF. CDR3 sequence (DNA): TGCAGCGTTGTATTGGCGGGAGGTTCCTACGAGCAGCACTTC.

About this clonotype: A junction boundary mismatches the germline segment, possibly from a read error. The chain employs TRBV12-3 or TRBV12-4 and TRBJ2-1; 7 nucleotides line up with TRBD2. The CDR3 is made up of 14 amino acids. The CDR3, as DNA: TGTGCCAGCAGTTTGGCGACTAGCTTGTATGAGCATTTCTTC. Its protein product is CASSLATSLYEHFF.

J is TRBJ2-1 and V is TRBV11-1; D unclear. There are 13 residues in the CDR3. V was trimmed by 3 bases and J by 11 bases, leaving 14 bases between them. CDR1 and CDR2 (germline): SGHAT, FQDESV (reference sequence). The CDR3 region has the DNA TGTGCCAGCAGCTTGGGGAATACCTACAAGCAGTTCTTC. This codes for CASSLGNTYKQFF. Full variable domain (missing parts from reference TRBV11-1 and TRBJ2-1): EAEVAQSPRYKITEKSQAVAFWCDPISGHATLYWYRQILGQGPELLVQFQDESVVDDSQLPKDRFSAERLKGVDSTLKIQPAELGDSAMYLCASSLGNTYKQFFGPGTRLTVL.

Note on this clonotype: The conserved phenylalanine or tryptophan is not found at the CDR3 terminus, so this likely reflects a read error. CDR3 region: CASSFAGKNIGAFS. CDR3 DNA: TGTGCCAGCAGCTTCGCGGGAAAGAACATTGGAGCTTTCTCT. V is TRBV11-2 and J is TRBJ1-1; D unclear. The V end lost 3 bases, the J end lost 10 bases, and 18 bases lay between the germline ends. Germline CDR1 reads SGHAT; CDR2 reads FQNNGV. The CDR3 is made up of 14 amino acids.

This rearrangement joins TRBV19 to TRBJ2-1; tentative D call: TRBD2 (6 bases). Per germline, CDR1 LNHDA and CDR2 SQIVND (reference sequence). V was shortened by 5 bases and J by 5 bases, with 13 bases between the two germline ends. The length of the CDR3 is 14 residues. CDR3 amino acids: CASSPGTLNNEQFF. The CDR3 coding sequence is TGTGCCAGTAGTCCCGGGACTCTCAACAATGAGCAGTTCTTC.

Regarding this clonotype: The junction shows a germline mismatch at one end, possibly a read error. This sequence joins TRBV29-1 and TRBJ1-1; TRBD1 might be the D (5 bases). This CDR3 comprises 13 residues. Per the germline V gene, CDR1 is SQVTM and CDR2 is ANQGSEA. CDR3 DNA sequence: TGCAGCGGGGATGGGGCAGGGCACACTGAAACTTTCTTT. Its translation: CSGDGAGHTETFF.

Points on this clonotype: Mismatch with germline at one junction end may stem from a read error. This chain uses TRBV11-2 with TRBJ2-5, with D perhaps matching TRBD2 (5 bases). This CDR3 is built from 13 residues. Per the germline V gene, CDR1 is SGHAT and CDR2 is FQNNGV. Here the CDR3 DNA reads TGTGCCAGTAGCGACGGTTACAGAGAGACCCACTACTTC. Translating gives CASSDGYRETHYF.

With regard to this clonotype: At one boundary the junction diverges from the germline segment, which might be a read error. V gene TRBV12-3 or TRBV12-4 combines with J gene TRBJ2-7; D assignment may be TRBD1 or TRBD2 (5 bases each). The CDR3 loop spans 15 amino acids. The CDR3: CASSLASGTFYQQYF. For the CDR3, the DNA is TGTGCCAGCAGTTTGGCAAGTGGGACCTTCTACCAGCAGTACTTC.

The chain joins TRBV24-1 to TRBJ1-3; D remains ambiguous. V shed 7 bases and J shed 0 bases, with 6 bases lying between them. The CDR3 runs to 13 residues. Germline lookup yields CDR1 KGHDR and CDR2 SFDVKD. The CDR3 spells CATRESSGNTIYF. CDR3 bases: TGTGCCACCAGGGAAAGCTCTGGAAACACCATATATTTT.

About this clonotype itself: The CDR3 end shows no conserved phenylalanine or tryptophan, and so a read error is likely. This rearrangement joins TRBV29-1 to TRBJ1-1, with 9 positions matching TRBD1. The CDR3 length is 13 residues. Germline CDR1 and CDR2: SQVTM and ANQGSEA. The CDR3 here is CSVRTGASSEAFI. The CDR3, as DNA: TGTAGCGTTAGGACAGGGGCTAGTTCTGAAGCTTTCATT.

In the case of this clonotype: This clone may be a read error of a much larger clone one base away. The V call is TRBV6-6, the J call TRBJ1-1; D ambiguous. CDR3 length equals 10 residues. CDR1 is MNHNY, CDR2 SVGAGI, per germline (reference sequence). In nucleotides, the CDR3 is TGTGCCAGCAGTAACAGTGAAGCTATCTTT. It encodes CASSNSEAIF.

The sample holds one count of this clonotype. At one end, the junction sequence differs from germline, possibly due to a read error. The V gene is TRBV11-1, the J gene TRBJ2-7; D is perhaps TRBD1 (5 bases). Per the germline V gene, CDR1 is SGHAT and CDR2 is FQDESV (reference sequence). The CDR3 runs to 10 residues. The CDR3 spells CASSGALQCF. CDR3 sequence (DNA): TGTGCCAGCAGCGGGGCACTGCAGTGCTTC.

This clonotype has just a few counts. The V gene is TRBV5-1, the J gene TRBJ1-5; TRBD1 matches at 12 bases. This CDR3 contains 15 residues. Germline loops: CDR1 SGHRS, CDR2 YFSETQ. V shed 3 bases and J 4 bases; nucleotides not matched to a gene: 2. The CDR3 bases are TGCGCCAGCAGCTGGGGACAGGGGGCTAATCAGCCCCAGCATTTT. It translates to CASSWGQGANQPQHF.

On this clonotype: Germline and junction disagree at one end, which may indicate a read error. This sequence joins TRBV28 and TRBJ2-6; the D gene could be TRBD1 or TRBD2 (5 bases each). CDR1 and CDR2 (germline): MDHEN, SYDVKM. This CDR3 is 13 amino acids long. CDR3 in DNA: TGTGCCAGCAGGGTTGTTGGGACCAACGTCCTGACATTC. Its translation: CASRVVGTNVLTF.

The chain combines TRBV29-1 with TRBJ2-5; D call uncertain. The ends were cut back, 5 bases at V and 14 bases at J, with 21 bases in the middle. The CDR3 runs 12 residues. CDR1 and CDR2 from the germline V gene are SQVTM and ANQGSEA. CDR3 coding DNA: TGCAGCGTTTTAGAGAATGGAGAGAGCCAATACTTC. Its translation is CSVLENGESQYF.

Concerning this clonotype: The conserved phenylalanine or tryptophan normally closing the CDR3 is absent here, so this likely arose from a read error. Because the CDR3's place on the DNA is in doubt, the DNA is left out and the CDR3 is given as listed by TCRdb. CDR3 protein: CASSGTLQSI. The chain recombines TRBV11-1 with TRBJ2-7; the table's D gene call, TRBD1, was not cross checked with the DNA. Including both end residues, the CDR3 is 10 amino acids long. Germline CDR1 is SGHAT and CDR2 is FQDESV (reference sequence).

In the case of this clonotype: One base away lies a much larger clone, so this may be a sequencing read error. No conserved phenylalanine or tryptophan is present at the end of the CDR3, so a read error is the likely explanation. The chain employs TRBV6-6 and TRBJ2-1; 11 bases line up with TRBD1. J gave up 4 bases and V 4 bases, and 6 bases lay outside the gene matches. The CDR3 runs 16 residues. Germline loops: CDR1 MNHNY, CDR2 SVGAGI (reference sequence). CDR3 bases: TGTGCCAGCAGTTCCATCGGACAGGGGGCATACAATGAGCAGTTCCTC. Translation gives CASSSIGQGAYNEQFL.

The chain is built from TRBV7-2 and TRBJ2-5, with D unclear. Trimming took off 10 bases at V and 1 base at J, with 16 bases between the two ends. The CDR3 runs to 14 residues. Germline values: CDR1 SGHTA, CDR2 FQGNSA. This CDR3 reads CANSLTGFQETQYF. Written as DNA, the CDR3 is TGTGCCAACAGTTTAACTGGATTCCAAGAGACCCAGTACTTC.

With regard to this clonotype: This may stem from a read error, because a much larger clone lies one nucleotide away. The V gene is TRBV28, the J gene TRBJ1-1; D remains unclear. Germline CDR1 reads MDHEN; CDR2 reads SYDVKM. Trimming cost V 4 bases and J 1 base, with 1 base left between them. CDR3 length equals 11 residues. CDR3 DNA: TGTGCCAGCAGTTCGAACACTGAAGCTTTCTTT. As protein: CASSSNTEAFF.